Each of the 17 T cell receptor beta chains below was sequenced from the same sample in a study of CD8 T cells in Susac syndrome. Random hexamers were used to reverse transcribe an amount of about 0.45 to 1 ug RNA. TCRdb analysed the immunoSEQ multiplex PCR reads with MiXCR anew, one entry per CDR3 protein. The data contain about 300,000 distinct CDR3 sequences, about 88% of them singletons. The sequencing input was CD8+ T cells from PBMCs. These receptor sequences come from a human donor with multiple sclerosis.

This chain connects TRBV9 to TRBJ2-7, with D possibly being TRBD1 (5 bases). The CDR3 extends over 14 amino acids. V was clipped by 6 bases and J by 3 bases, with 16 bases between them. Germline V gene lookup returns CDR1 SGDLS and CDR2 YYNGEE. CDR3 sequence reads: CASIRTRRDYEQYF. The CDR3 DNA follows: TGTGCCAGCATCCGGACACGAAGGGACTACGAGCAGTACTTC.

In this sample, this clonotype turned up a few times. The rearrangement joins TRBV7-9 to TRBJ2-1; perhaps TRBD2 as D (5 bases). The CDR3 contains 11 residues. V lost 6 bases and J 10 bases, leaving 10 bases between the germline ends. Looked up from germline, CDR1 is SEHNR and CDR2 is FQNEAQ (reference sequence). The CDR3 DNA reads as TGTGCCAGCAGTTTTTCGGGGGAGCAGTTCTTC. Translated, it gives CASSFSGEQFF. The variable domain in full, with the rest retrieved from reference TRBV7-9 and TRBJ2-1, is DTGVSQNPRHKITKRGQNVTFRCDPISEHNRLYWYRQTLGQGPEFLTYFQNEAQLEKSRLLSDRFSAERPKGSFSTLEIQRTEQGDSAMYLCASSFSGEQFFGPGTRLTVL.

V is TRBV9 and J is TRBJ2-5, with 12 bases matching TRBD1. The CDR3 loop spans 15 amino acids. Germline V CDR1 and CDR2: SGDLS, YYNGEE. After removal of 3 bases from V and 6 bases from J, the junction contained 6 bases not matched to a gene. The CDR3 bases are TGTGCCAGCAGCGAGGGGACAGGGGGCGCGAAGACCCAGTACTTC. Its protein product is CASSEGTGGAKTQYF.

CDR3 in amino acids: CATYPWGQPTGELFF. The CDR3 bases are TGTGCCACCTATCCCTGGGGACAGCCCACCGGGGAGCTGTTTTTT. The chain links TRBV27 to TRBJ2-2; 7 bases match TRBD1. Germline lookup yields CDR1 MNHEY and CDR2 SMNVEV (reference sequence). The CDR3 loop spans 15 amino acids. J lost 4 bases, V lost 10 bases, and 12 bases had no gene match.

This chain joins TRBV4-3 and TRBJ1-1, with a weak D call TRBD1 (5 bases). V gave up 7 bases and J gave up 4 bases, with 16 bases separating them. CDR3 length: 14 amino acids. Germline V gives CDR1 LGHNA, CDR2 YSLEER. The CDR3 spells CASTLAGGSTEAFF. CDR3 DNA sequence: TGCGCCAGCACCCTGGCGGGGGGGAGCACTGAAGCTTTCTTT.

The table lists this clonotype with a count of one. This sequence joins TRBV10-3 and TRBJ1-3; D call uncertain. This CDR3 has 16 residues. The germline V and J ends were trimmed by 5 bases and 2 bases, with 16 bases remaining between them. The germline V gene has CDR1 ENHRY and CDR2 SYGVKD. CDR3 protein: CAISRTVLFPGNTIYF. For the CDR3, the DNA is TGTGCCATCAGTCGGACGGTACTCTTCCCTGGAAACACCATATATTTT.

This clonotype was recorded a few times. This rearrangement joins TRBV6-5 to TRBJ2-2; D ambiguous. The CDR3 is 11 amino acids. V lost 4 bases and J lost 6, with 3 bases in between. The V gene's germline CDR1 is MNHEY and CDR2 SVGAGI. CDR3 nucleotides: TGTGCCAGCAGTTGGGCCGGGGAGCTGTTTTTT. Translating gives CASSWAGELFF.

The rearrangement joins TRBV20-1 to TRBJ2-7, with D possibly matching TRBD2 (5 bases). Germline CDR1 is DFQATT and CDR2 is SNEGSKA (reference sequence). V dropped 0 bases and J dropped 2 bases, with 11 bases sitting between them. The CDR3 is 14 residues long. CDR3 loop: CSARDGSRAYEQYF. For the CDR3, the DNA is TGCAGTGCTAGAGATGGCTCGCGGGCCTACGAGCAGTACTTC.

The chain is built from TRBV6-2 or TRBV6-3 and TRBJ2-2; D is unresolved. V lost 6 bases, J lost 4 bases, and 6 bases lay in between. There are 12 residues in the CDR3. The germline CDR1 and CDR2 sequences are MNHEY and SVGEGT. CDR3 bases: TGTGCCAGCAGCGCAGGCACCGGGGAGCTGTTTTTT. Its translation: CASSAGTGELFF.

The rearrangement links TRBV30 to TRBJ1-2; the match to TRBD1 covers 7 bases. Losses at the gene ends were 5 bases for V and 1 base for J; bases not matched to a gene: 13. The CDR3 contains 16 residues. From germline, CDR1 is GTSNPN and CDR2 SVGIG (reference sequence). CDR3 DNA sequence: TGTGCCTGGTTGCCCGGACAGGTCGGTGATAACTATGGCTACACCTTC. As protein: CAWLPGQVGDNYGYTF.

The CDR3 is CASIGDGTDTQYF. For the CDR3, the DNA is TGCGCCAGCATCGGGGATGGCACAGATACGCAGTATTTT. The gene calls are TRBV4-1 and TRBJ2-3; D is perhaps TRBD2 (5 bases). Per the germline V gene, CDR1 is MGHRA and CDR2 is YSYEKL. V dropped 7 bases and J dropped 1 base, with 9 bases sitting between them. There are 13 residues in the CDR3.

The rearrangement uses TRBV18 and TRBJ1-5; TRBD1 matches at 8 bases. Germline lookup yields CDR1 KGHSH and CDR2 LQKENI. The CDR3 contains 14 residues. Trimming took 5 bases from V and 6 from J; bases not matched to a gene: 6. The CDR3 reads CASSDPGGGQPQHF. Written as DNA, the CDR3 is TGTGCCAGCTCAGACCCAGGGGGCGGTCAGCCCCAGCATTTT.

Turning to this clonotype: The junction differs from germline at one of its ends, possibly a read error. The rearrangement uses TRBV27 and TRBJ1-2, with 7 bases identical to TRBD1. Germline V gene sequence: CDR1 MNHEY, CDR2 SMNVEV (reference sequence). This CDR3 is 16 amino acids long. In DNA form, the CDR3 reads TGTGCCAGCAGTTTATCCAACAGGGGAGGATCCTATGGTTACACCTTC. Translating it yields CASSLSNRGGSYGYTF.

For the CDR3, the DNA is TGTGCCAGCAGCGAACAGGGTACAGGGGCTTTCTTT. It codes for CASSEQGTGAFF. The chain couples TRBV9 to TRBJ1-1; perhaps TRBD1 as D (6 bases). The germline CDR1 and CDR2 sequences are SGDLS and YYNGEE. The CDR3 is 12 residues long. V was cut by 3 bases and J by 11 bases, with 14 bases left in between.

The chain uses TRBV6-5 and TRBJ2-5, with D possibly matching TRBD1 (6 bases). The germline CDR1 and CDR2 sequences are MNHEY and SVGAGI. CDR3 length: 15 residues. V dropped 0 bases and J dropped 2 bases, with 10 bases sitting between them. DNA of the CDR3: TGTGCCAGCAGTTACTCCACGGGACAACAAGAGACCCAGTACTTC. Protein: CASSYSTGQQETQYF.

The CDR3 loop is CSVEGLALTGELFF. CDR3 coding DNA: TGCAGCGTTGAGGGCCTAGCCCTCACCGGGGAGCTGTTTTTT. The rearrangement links TRBV29-1 to TRBJ2-2; D perhaps matches TRBD2 (5 bases). Germline loops: CDR1 SQVTM, CDR2 ANQGSEA. Trimming left V 3 bases short and J 4 bases short, with 12 bases between. CDR3 length: 14 amino acids.

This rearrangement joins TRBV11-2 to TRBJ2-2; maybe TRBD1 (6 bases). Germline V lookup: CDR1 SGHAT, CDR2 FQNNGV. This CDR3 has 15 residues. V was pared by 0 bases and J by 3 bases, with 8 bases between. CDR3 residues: CASSLEGAYTGELFF. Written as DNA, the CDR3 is TGTGCCAGCAGCTTAGAGGGGGCATACACCGGGGAGCTGTTTTTT.